This T cell receptor (beta chain) stems from a study of shared clonotypes between healthy human individuals. Libraries were prepared by immunoSEQ multiplex PCR; TCRdb keeps only in-frame clonotypes and omits some of them. The sample yields over 700,000 clones, around 70% seen once. Whole-study results and caveats: A generally larger estimated richness was seen in naive subsets than in memory subsets.

CDR3 size: 11 residues. V shed 6 bases and J shed 5 bases, with 7 bases lying between them. Germline-derived CDR1 and CDR2 are MDHEN and SYDVKM. Regarding this clone: Its antigen is not known.

Input material: memory CD4+ T cells sorted from blood. Subset indicated: CD45RA-negative fraction. The TCR was taken from a woman in her twenties or thirties in good health. V is TRBV28 and J is TRBJ1-2; D not certain. DNA for the CDR3: TGTGCCAGCAGCTGGGCATATGGCTACACCTTC. Protein product: CASSWAYGYTF.